This TCR beta chain was recorded in a study of T and B cells in COVID-19 patients. General observations from the study: Early severe-case samples and blood from mildly ill patients during symptoms were in short supply.

Multiplex PCR with BIOMED2 TRB-A/B primer pools amplified TRB rearrangements. TCRdb used MiXCR to reprocess the multiplex PCR reads, holding one entry per CDR3 protein. The sample has 5,500 to 8,000 distinct CDR3 sequences, 25% to 40% seen once. Turning to this clonotype: Its antigen remains unidentified. One end of the junction fails to match germline, which may point to a read error.

The CDR3 consists of 19 residues. Germline assignment: CDR1 MNHEY and CDR2 SVGAGI. From blood, about 220-500 ng of genomic DNA served as TRB template. The sequenced sample consisted of blood. This sequence originates from a human donor who had recovered from COVID-19. The V and J genes are TRBV6-5 and TRBJ2-3, with 8 positions matching TRBD2. Here the CDR3 reads CAISEGVRAGGRYTDTQYF. The CDR3 region has the DNA TGTGCCATCAGTGAGGGGGTGAGGGCGGGGGGTCGTTACACAGATACGCAGTATTTT.